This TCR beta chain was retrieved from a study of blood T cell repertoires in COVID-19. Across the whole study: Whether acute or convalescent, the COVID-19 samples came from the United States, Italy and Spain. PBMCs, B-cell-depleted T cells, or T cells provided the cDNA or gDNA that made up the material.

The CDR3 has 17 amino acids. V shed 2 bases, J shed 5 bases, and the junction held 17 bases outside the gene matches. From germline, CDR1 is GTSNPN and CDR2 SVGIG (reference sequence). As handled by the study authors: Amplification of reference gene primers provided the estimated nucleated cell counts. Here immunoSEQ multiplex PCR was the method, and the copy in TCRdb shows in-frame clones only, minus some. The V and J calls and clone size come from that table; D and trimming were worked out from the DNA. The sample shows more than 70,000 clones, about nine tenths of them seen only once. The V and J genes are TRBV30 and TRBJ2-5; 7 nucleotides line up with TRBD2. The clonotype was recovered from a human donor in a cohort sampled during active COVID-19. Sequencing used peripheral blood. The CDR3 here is CAWSPRDYRLGRETQYF. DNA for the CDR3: TGTGCCTGGAGTCCACGGGACTACCGACTTGGACGGGAGACCCAGTACTTC.